This TCR beta chain was recorded in a study of CD8 T cells in ankylosing spondylitis (dated by TCRdb to between 2016 and 2019). About the study as a whole: To find TCR variants linked to disease, the study profiled T cell receptor beta repertoires in ankylosing spondylitis patients and healthy donors. Peripheral blood was sampled, and synovial fluid was additionally collected from ankylosing spondylitis patients. The whole study cohort included some 100 healthy donors and 25 ankylosing spondylitis patients.

The data were produced on an Illumina HiSeq 2500. Quantitative 5'-RACE with molecular barcodes was used to prepare TCR beta libraries. The authors processed their data as follows. A new computational method based on a probabilistic model of VDJ rearrangement was used to identify disease-linked TCR variants. TCRdb took the public reads, trimmed them with fastp at Q25, ran MiXCR for clone calling and kept in-frame beta chains. Rows with one shared CDR3 protein collapse into an entry with the most common genes and DNA. The V and J calls were not made by the authors but by TCRdb's processing. Across this sample there are a few hundred thousand distinct CDR3 sequences, with 7.5% to 9% seen only once. Jointly, the top ten make up roughly 15% of the sample. This clonotype occurred many times. Its antigen is still unknown. No per-base quality is available; no much larger clone lies one base away. The CDR3 goes from the cysteine to the phenylalanine over 14 residues. Just the 42-base CDR3 DNA is kept, in frame starting at base 1. The germline V gene specifies SNHLY as CDR1 and FYNNEI as CDR2. V and J are truncated by 4 bases and 9 bases respectively, leaving an intervening sequence of 19 bases.

What the work shows at the level of the full study, not this receptor alone: Some TCR beta motif variants had previously been reported in synovial fluid and blood of reactive arthritis patients, which suggested common disease-initiation mechanisms. The disease-linked clones were reported as significantly enriched in matched synovial fluid samples from ankylosing spondylitis patients. Blood from ankylosing spondylitis patients appeared to be characterized by a TCR beta motif made up of several highly homologous amino acid variants. The disease-linked clones showed a CD8+ phenotype and occurred at relatively low frequencies in peripheral blood.

The rearrangement joined TRBV2 to TRBJ2-7; the D region is possibly TRBD1 or TRBD2, each matching across 6 bases. The specimen sequenced was blood, either unsorted or a sorted T cell fraction (not recorded which). The receptor comes from a male donor with ankylosing spondylitis. The DNA is TGTGCCAGCAGTGCCTACAGGGAAGATAGCGGGCAGTACTTC. This encodes CASSAYREDSGQYF. Outside the CDR3, residues come from the reference TRBV2 and TRBJ2-7 proteins, so the full variable domain is: EPEVTQTPSHQVTQMGQEVILRCVPISNHLYFYWYRQILGQKVEFLVSFYNNEISEKSEIFDDQFSVERPDGSNFTLKIRSTKLEDSAMYFCASSAYREDSGQYFGPGTRLTVT.